A selection of T cell receptor beta chains follows, all from one sample in a study of naive and memory T cell subsets. Each CDR3 protein gets one entry after TCRdb re-called the UMI-ligation and nested PCR reads with MiXCR. The sample records under 150,000 distinct CDR3 sequences, about 20% being singletons. The sequenced sample consisted of naive CD8+ T cells from blood. The receptors stem from a human donor in good health. Each CDR3 is given with its conserved first and last residue. The D gene is left open where the match is weak. The listing skips clone size in some rows; elsewhere it reads once, few, many or a size class.

clone_size j_call v_call d_call cdr3_length cdr3_nt cdr3_aa
- TRBJ1-2 TRBV2 TRBD1 13 TGTGCCAGCCCCGGGACAGGGGGTGGTGGCTACACCTTC CASPGTGGGGYTF
- TRBJ2-1 TRBV7-2 TRBD2 14 TGTGCCAGCAGCTTACCGTTAGCGGGATGGGAGCAGTTCTTC CASSLPLAGWEQFF
- TRBJ1-2 TRBV4-3 - 15 TGCGCCAGCAGCCATGTGGGGGGGGCCCCCTATGGCTACACCTTC CASSHVGGAPYGYTF
few TRBJ1-4 TRBV12-3/TRBV12-4 - 16 TGTGCCAGCGGGGAGGGCGGACTCGGAGTGAGAGAAAAACTGTTTTTT CASGEGGLGVREKLFF
- TRBJ1-1 TRBV5-4 TRBD1 14 TGTGCCAGCAGCTCGACAGGGTCAGGGACTGAAGCTTTCTTT CASSSTGSGTEAFF
- TRBJ2-1 TRBV5-1 - 15 TGCGCCAGCAGCCCCGAGCACTTCTCCTACAATGAGCAGTTCTTC CASSPEHFSYNEQFF
- TRBJ1-1 TRBV5-6 - 15 TGTGCCAGCAGCTTGTGGAGGGGGATTGACACTGAAGCTTTCTTT CASSLWRGIDTEAFF
few TRBJ2-3 TRBV27 TRBD2 18 TGTGCCAGCAGTTTACCTCCGGGACTAGCGGGAGGGGGAGATACGCAGTATTTT CASSLPPGLAGGGDTQYF
- TRBJ2-7 TRBV19 - 16 TGTGCCAGTAGTGGGCTGGGGACCGACTCTTCCTACGAGCAGTACTTC CASSGLGTDSSYEQYF
- TRBJ2-1 TRBV20-1 TRBD2 15 TGCAGTGCTAGACCTCTAGCGGGAGAACACAATGAGCAGTTCTTC CSARPLAGEHNEQFF
few TRBJ2-1 TRBV7-6 TRBD1 17 TGTGCCAGCAGCTTAGGGCCCCGGGACAGGGGGGACAATGAGCAGTTCTTC CASSLGPRDRGDNEQFF